Shown below are 31 T cell receptor beta chains from a single sample sequenced in a study of shared clonotypes between healthy human individuals. This table comes from immunoSEQ multiplex PCR, and its TCRdb copy is limited to in-frame clones, with some not included. The data hold about 1 million clones, with approximately 80% observed a single time. Sequencing was done on a sample of memory CD4+ T cells from PBMCs. Subset defined: CD45RA-negative fraction. These receptors came from a man younger than 35 in good health. Some clones in this sample may be carry-over from other donors' samples.

This clone was counted at least ten times. This chain connects TRBV11-2 to TRBJ2-5, with 9 bases lining up with TRBD2. V trimming: 4 bases; J trimming: 7 bases; junction bases outside the gene matches: 10. The germline gives CDR1 SGHAT, CDR2 FQNNGV. CDR3 size: 15 residues. The CDR3 is CASSSTSGFLGTQYF. CDR3 sequence (DNA): TGTGCCAGCAGCTCCACTAGCGGGTTCCTCGGGACCCAGTACTTC.

As concerns this clone: This specimen includes other DNA sequences encoding the same CDR3. CDR3 in DNA: TGTGCCAGCAGTTTATCTGGGGACTATGGCTACACCTTC. It translates to CASSLSGDYGYTF. This chain connects TRBV28 to TRBJ1-2; unclear D gene. The CDR3 covers 13 residues. Germline values: CDR1 MDHEN, CDR2 SYDVKM. V dropped 1 base and J dropped 3 bases, with 6 bases sitting between them.

This chain uses TRBV9 with TRBJ2-5, with a weak D call TRBD2 (6 bases). Deletions cut 0 bases from V and 2 bases from J, with 8 bases between. Germline CDR1 reads SGDLS; CDR2 reads YYNGEE. The CDR3 extends over 14 amino acids. In DNA form, the CDR3 reads TGTGCCAGCAGCGTAGGGGGGGTACAAGAGACCCAGTACTTC. Amino acid sequence: CASSVGGVQETQYF.

The V gene is TRBV25-1, the J gene TRBJ2-7; no firm D call. The V gene's germline CDR1 is MGHDK and CDR2 SYGVNS. The CDR3 length is 11 residues. Trimming removed 3 bases at V and 4 bases at J, with 4 bases between. CDR3 sequence (DNA): TGTGCCAGCAGTGACAGATACGAGCAGTACTTC. It yields the protein CASSDRYEQYF.

In its sample, this clone was seen many times. The chain carries TRBV2 and TRBJ2-2; TRBD1 might be the D (6 bases). Trimming took off 2 bases at V and 0 bases at J, with 10 bases between the two ends. The CDR3 spans 16 residues. Germline V gene lookup returns CDR1 SNHLY and CDR2 FYNNEI. Written as DNA, the CDR3 is TGTGCCAGCAGTGAACCCGGGACAACGAACACCGGGGAGCTGTTTTTT. It yields the protein CASSEPGTTNTGELFF.

The chain is built from TRBV4-1 and TRBJ2-3; no firm D call. The V end lost 0 bases, the J end lost 4 bases, and 11 bases lay between the germline ends. Germline lookup yields CDR1 MGHRA and CDR2 YSYEKL. The CDR3 length is 15 residues. CDR3 region: CASSQDGTLADTQYF. Here the CDR3 DNA reads TGCGCCAGCAGCCAAGATGGAACCCTCGCAGATACGCAGTATTTT.

The chain recombines TRBV5-1 with TRBJ2-6; D remains ambiguous. From germline, CDR1 is SGHRS and CDR2 YFSETQ. Trimming stripped 4 bases from V and 0 bases from J, with 11 bases between. CDR3 size: 16 residues. The CDR3 region is CASSEAPDSGANVLTF. CDR3 nucleotides: TGCGCCAGCAGCGAAGCCCCGGACTCTGGGGCCAACGTCCTGACTTTC.

The genes are TRBV5-1 and TRBJ2-7; 11 bases agree with TRBD1. From germline, CDR1 is SGHRS and CDR2 YFSETQ. Germline trimming cut 3 bases from V and 6 bases from J; bases unmatched to any gene: 11. The CDR3 is 16 amino acids. The CDR3 DNA reads as TGCGCCAGCAGCTGGGGTCCGGGACAGGGGGAGGGCGAGCAGTACTTC. This codes for CASSWGPGQGEGEQYF.

The chain uses TRBV7-3 and TRBJ2-2; D remains ambiguous. V lost 5 bases and J 5 bases, leaving 15 bases between the germline ends. CDR1 and CDR2 (germline): SGHTA, FQGTGA. The CDR3 has 15 residues. CDR3 in DNA: TGTGCCAGCAGCCCCACTTCCGGACCAACCGGGGAGCTGTTTTTT. It specifies CASSPTSGPTGELFF.

The J gene is TRBJ2-1, the V gene TRBV28, with 13 bases lining up with TRBD2. Per germline, CDR1 MDHEN and CDR2 SYDVKM. Losses at the gene ends were 5 bases for V and 10 bases for J; bases not matched to a gene: 8. CDR3 length: 15 residues. This CDR3 reads CASSAGGLAGFEQFF. Here the CDR3 DNA reads TGTGCCAGCAGTGCCGGGGGACTAGCGGGATTCGAGCAGTTCTTC.

The chain is built from TRBV11-2 and TRBJ2-7, with TRBD2 matching 15 bases. Germline CDR1 SGHAT, CDR2 FQNNGV. V dropped 5 bases and J dropped 4; count of bases not matched to a gene: 3. CDR3 length equals 15 residues. This chain's CDR3 is CASSVGLAGGYEQYF. The CDR3 nucleotides read TGTGCCAGCAGCGTGGGACTAGCGGGAGGTTACGAGCAGTACTTC. The entire variable domain, with the rest obtained from reference TRBV11-2 and TRBJ2-7, is as follows: EAGVAQSPRYKIIEKRQSVAFWCNPISGHATLYWYQQILGQGPKLLIQFQNNGVVDDSQLPKDRFSAERLKGVDSTLKIQPAKLEDSAVYLCASSVGLAGGYEQYFGPGTRLTVT.

Remarks on this clone: At the DNA level, this CDR3 is encoded by other sequences in the same sample as well. The chain recombines TRBV29-1 with TRBJ1-1, with unresolved D. From germline, CDR1 is SQVTM and CDR2 ANQGSEA. V lost 1 base and J 1 base, leaving 7 bases between the germline ends. The CDR3 is 13 residues long. Here the CDR3 reads CSVEGGRNTEAFF. The CDR3 DNA is TGCAGCGTTGAAGGCGGCAGGAACACTGAAGCTTTCTTT.

A word on this clone: In the same sample, other DNA sequences code for this CDR3. The CDR3 reads CATSRDRGSYEQYF. The CDR3 DNA is TGTGCCACCAGCAGAGATCGGGGTAGCTACGAGCAGTACTTC. The V and J genes are TRBV15 and TRBJ2-7, with TRBD2 as a possible D gene (5 bases). Germline CDR1 and CDR2: LNHNV and YYDKDF (reference sequence). Trimming took 0 bases from V and 3 from J, leaving 9 bases between them. The CDR3 sequence is 14 residues long.

This clone was detected ten times or more. The CDR3 nucleotides read TGTGCCAGCAGTTTATCGGTCGGGGGGCAGTACTTC. Translated, it gives CASSLSVGGQYF. This rearrangement joins TRBV28 to TRBJ2-7, with a possible D match to TRBD2 (6 bases). The CDR3 is 12 amino acids. The V gene lost 1 base and the J gene lost 9 bases, with 10 bases spanning the gap. CDR1 and CDR2 from the germline V gene are MDHEN and SYDVKM.

The rearrangement joins TRBV11-1 to TRBJ2-7; either TRBD1 or TRBD2 may supply D (6 bases each). There are 14 residues in the CDR3. Germline V gene lookup returns CDR1 SGHAT and CDR2 FQDESV (reference sequence). V lost 5 bases, J lost 7 bases, and 18 bases lay in between. CDR3: CASSTPAGGPEQYF. The CDR3 nucleotides read TGTGCCAGCAGCACCCCGGCTGGGGGGCCTGAGCAGTACTTC. The full variable domain, rest sourced from reference TRBV11-1 and TRBJ2-7, is EAEVAQSPRYKITEKSQAVAFWCDPISGHATLYWYRQILGQGPELLVQFQDESVVDDSQLPKDRFSAERLKGVDSTLKIQPAELGDSAMYLCASSTPAGGPEQYFGPGTRLTVT.

The rearrangement links TRBV25-1 to TRBJ1-2, with a weak D call TRBD1 (5 bases). Per germline, CDR1 MGHDK and CDR2 SYGVNS. The CDR3 runs 13 residues. The V and J ends lost 9 bases and 5 bases respectively, with 16 bases between them. CDR3 region: CASRGGPGYGYTF. Written as DNA, the CDR3 is TGTGCCAGTAGGGGAGGGCCCGGTTATGGCTACACCTTC.

The chain couples TRBV18 to TRBJ2-1; 14 nucleotides match TRBD2. The CDR3 spans 18 residues. V shed 2 bases and J 0 bases; nucleotides not matched to a gene: 3. Per the germline V gene, CDR1 is KGHSH and CDR2 is LQKENI. The CDR3 DNA follows: TGTGCCAGCTCACCAGGGACTAGCGGGAGCCCCTCCTACAATGAGCAGTTCTTC. Translation gives CASSPGTSGSPSYNEQFF.

This clone has a single count. The chain combines TRBV5-8 with TRBJ2-7; D unresolved. The CDR3 covers 16 residues. Germline V CDR1 and CDR2: SGHTS, YDEGEE. Trimming left V 3 bases short and J 4 bases short, with 20 bases between. CDR3 in amino acids: CASSWGIRRHGYEQYF. The DNA for the CDR3 is TGTGCCAGCAGCTGGGGAATCAGGCGGCATGGGTACGAGCAGTACTTC.

The chain has TRBV9 and TRBJ2-5, with a possible D match to TRBD2 (6 bases). V lost 4 bases and J lost 4, with 14 bases in between. The CDR3 spans 14 residues. Per the germline V gene, CDR1 is SGDLS and CDR2 is YYNGEE. The CDR3 sequence: CASSRRTGAETQYF. In nucleotides, the CDR3 is TGTGCCAGCAGCCGCCGGACGGGAGCAGAGACCCAGTACTTC. Full variable domain (rest looked up from reference TRBV9 and TRBJ2-5): DSGVTQTPKHLITATGQRVTLRCSPRSGDLSVYWYQQSLDQGLQFLIQYYNGEERAKGNILERFSAQQFPDLHSELNLSSLELGDSALYFCASSRRTGAETQYFGPGTRLLVL.

This rearrangement joins TRBV28 to TRBJ1-5; D not certain. Looked up from germline, CDR1 is MDHEN and CDR2 is SYDVKM. The CDR3 runs to 14 residues. V was clipped by 7 bases and J by 3 bases, with 13 bases between them. CDR3 DNA: TGTGCCAGCACCACACCCGGGTTCAATCAGCCCCAGCATTTT. This gives the protein CASTTPGFNQPQHF. Full variable domain (missing parts from reference TRBV28 and TRBJ1-5): DVKVTQSSRYLVKRTGEKVFLECVQDMDHENMFWYRQDPGLGLRLIYFSYDVKMKEKGDIPEGYSVSREKKERFSLILESASTNQTSMYLCASTTPGFNQPQHFGDGTRLSIL.

This chain joins TRBV20-1 and TRBJ2-5; no clear D. Germline values: CDR1 DFQATT, CDR2 SNEGSKA (reference sequence). V was cut by 6 bases and J by 3 bases, with 5 bases left in between. There are 10 residues in the CDR3. Written as DNA, the CDR3 is TGCAGTGCCGAAAAAGAGACCCAGTACTTC. Translation gives CSAEKETQYF.

J is TRBJ2-1 and V is TRBV28, with a tentative D call TRBD2 (5 bases). The CDR3 sequence is 16 residues long. V lost 3 bases, J lost 0 bases, and 12 bases lay in between. Germline assignment: CDR1 MDHEN and CDR2 SYDVKM. The CDR3 sequence: CASSLWRVSSYNEQFF. CDR3 DNA: TGTGCCAGCAGTTTGTGGCGGGTCAGCTCCTACAATGAGCAGTTCTTC.

This clone was recorded a few times. The junction does not match germline at one end; this may be a read error. V gene TRBV10-3 combines with J gene TRBJ2-7, with TRBD1 identical over 9 bases. Germline loops: CDR1 ENHRY, CDR2 SYGVKD. The CDR3 contains 12 residues. The CDR3 region is CAISEGDRAFSF. CDR3 DNA: TGTGCCATCAGTGAGGGGGACAGGGCCTTCTCCTTC.

This clone has just one count. J is TRBJ2-4 and V is TRBV20-1; possible D gene TRBD2, 5 bases. The CDR3 spans 11 residues. The V end lost 5 bases, the J end lost 5 bases, and 7 bases lay between the germline ends. Germline values: CDR1 DFQATT, CDR2 SNEGSKA (reference sequence). CDR3 region: CSAPLENIQYF. CDR3 DNA: TGCAGTGCTCCACTAGAAAACATTCAGTACTTC.

The rearrangement links TRBV28 to TRBJ2-1, with TRBD2 matching 12 bases. There are 16 residues in the CDR3. Germline-derived CDR1 and CDR2 are MDHEN and SYDVKM. The V gene end was trimmed by 5 bases and the J gene end by 8 bases; junction bases not matched to a gene: 10. The CDR3: CASSAMTSGSYYEQFF. CDR3 coding DNA: TGTGCCAGCAGTGCCATGACTAGCGGGAGTTATTATGAGCAGTTCTTC.

This clone was counted between two and nine times. A read error is possible here, since a much larger clone lies one base away. The same CDR3 also results from other DNA sequences found in this sample. CDR3 amino acids: CASSLGVQETQYF. CDR3 in DNA: TGCGCCAGCAGCTTGGGAGTCCAAGAGACCCAGTACTTC. V gene TRBV5-1 combines with J gene TRBJ2-5; no firm D call. The CDR3 loop spans 13 amino acids. Germline CDR1 and CDR2: SGHRS and YFSETQ. Between the trimmed V and J ends, which lost 0 bases and 1 base, there was a span of 4 bases.

This clone was recorded only once. The V gene is TRBV7-9, the J gene TRBJ2-7, with D unclear. CDR1 SEHNR and CDR2 FQNEAQ come from the germline V gene (reference sequence). The V end was cut by 6 bases, the J end by 3 bases, with 9 bases between. This CDR3 region has 12 residues. The CDR3 DNA reads as TGTGCCAGCAGACCAGGCGGCTACGAGCAGTACTTC. This gives the protein CASRPGGYEQYF.

The gene calls are TRBV5-1 and TRBJ1-1, with 7 bases aligning to TRBD1. CDR3 length equals 14 residues. Trimming took 1 base from V and 3 from J; bases not matched to a gene: 3. In germline, CDR1 is SGHRS, CDR2 YFSETQ. The CDR3 spells CASSLSGGDTEAFF. Here the CDR3 DNA reads TGCGCCAGCAGCTTGTCAGGGGGGGACACTGAAGCTTTCTTT.

This clone was seen only a few times. The sample holds other DNA sequences that translate to the same CDR3. The chain links TRBV7-9 to TRBJ2-7; TRBD2 might be the D (6 bases). Germline V gene lookup returns CDR1 SEHNR and CDR2 FQNEAQ (reference sequence). With 1 base removed from V and 1 base from J, the gap between germline ends came to 11 bases. The CDR3 runs 15 residues. This chain's CDR3 is CASSLGGTRSYEQYF. The CDR3 coding sequence is TGTGCCAGCAGCTTAGGAGGGACTCGTTCCTACGAGCAGTACTTC.

V gene TRBV12-5 combines with J gene TRBJ2-7, with D possibly TRBD1 on 6 matching bases. Trimming took 2 bases from V and 2 from J, leaving 16 bases between them. CDR3 length equals 16 residues. The germline V gene has CDR1 LGHNT and CDR2 FRNRAP. In DNA form, the CDR3 reads TGTGCTAGTGGTTTGTCTTCAGGGGCCGTGACCTACGAGCAGTACTTC. It yields the protein CASGLSSGAVTYEQYF.

The chain has TRBV6-5 and TRBJ2-1; TRBD1 agrees at 7 bases. With V trimmed by 0 bases and J by 7 bases, 3 bases remained unmatched. Germline V gives CDR1 MNHEY, CDR2 SVGAGI. The CDR3 has 14 residues. For the CDR3, the DNA is TGTGCCAGCAGTTACTCGAGCAGGGGGAATGAGCAGTTCTTC. Translation gives CASSYSSRGNEQFF.